The 14 T cell receptor beta chains below come from one sample, sequenced in a study of T cell repertoires in cytomegalovirus infection (dated by TCRdb to between 2019 and 2020). This sample's treatment or condition label indicates: in vitro stimulation with specific CMV peptide epitopes to enrich CMV-specific T cells. Their antigens are not known. Sequencer: Illumina HiSeq 1500. TCRdb itself trimmed the public reads at Q25 with fastp, ran MiXCR and retained productive beta chains. All rows with the same CDR3 protein become a single entry with the most common DNA and genes. The sample table shows 350,000 to 400,000 distinct CDR3 sequences, and about 35% are seen once. The ten most abundant clones make up around an eighth of the sample. The source was cultured PBMCs, collected from culture after CMV antigen stimulation. The receptors derive from a human donor in good health (CMV status not recorded). Some clones in this sample may be carry-over from other donors' samples.

This clonotype was seen a handful of times. This chain connects TRBV4-1 to TRBJ2-5, with TRBD1 matching 7 bases. J was trimmed by 3 bases and V by 3 bases; bases with no gene match: 4. This CDR3 spans 14 amino acids. Germline lookup yields CDR1 MGHRA and CDR2 YSYEKL. CDR3 in DNA: TGCGCCAGCAGCCACCTAGGGACAGAAGAGACCCAGTACTTC. Its protein product is CASSHLGTEETQYF.

This rearrangement joins TRBV12-3 or TRBV12-4 to TRBJ1-1; no firm D call. V lost 6 bases, J lost 11 bases, and 16 bases lay in between. The CDR3 is made up of 12 amino acids. CDR3 loop: CASRQHPRWAFF. The DNA for the CDR3 is TGTGCCAGCAGGCAACACCCACGTTGGGCTTTCTTT.

This clonotype was detected ten times or more. The gene calls are TRBV19 and TRBJ2-1; D gene unclear. V was pared by 0 bases and J by 4 bases, with 13 bases between. The CDR3 sequence is 16 residues long. Germline assignment: CDR1 LNHDA and CDR2 SQIVND (reference sequence). CDR3 in DNA: TGTGCCAGTAGTATAGAGGGCAATACTTATTACAATGAGCAGTTCTTC. It yields the protein CASSIEGNTYYNEQFF. Looking up the rest from reference TRBV19 and TRBJ2-1 gives the full variable domain: DGGITQSPKYLFRKEGQNVTLSCEQNLNHDAMYWYRQDPGQGLRLIYYSQIVNDFQKGDIAEGYSVSREKKESFPLTVTSAQKNPTAFYLCASSIEGNTYYNEQFFGPGTRLTVL.

The V gene is TRBV12-3 or TRBV12-4, the J gene TRBJ1-3; a weak D match, TRBD1 (6 bases). The CDR3 consists of 14 residues. V was shortened by 6 bases and J by 4 bases, with 13 bases between the two germline ends. In DNA, the CDR3 is TGTGCCAGCAGCGGACAGCATAGAGGAAACACCATATATTTT. As protein: CASSGQHRGNTIYF.

This clonotype was counted between two and nine times. The chain has TRBV25-1 and TRBJ2-7, with D uncertain. This CDR3 is built from 15 residues. The germline V and J ends were trimmed by 0 bases and 2 bases, with 11 bases remaining between them. Germline loops: CDR1 MGHDK, CDR2 SYGVNS. The CDR3 spells CASSEYPTGPYEQYF. The CDR3 coding sequence is TGTGCCAGCAGTGAATATCCGACGGGTCCCTACGAGCAGTACTTC.

This clonotype has just one count. The rearrangement links TRBV20-1 to TRBJ1-1, with D hard to call. Trimming shortened V by 7 bases and J by 5 bases, and 11 bases separated the two germline ends. Germline V gives CDR1 DFQATT, CDR2 SNEGSKA (reference sequence). The CDR3 sequence is 11 residues long. The CDR3 region has the DNA TGCAGTGACATCAGAGTTACTGAAGCTTTCTTT. Its protein is CSDIRVTEAFF.

The gene calls are TRBV29-1 and TRBJ2-5; perhaps TRBD2 as D (5 bases). Germline assignment: CDR1 SQVTM and CDR2 ANQGSEA. The CDR3 covers 13 residues. The V and J ends lost 4 bases and 4 bases respectively, with 13 bases between them. CDR3 protein: CSVAEGVRETQYF. The CDR3 coding sequence is TGCAGCGTTGCAGAGGGAGTGAGAGAGACCCAGTACTTC.

This clonotype occurred a few times. This chain connects TRBV20-1 to TRBJ2-1; TRBD2 aligns across 7 bases. The J segment lost 6 bases and the V segment lost 5 bases, leaving 4 bases of the junction unmatched. The CDR3 extends over 12 amino acids. Germline CDR1 and CDR2: DFQATT and SNEGSKA (reference sequence). CDR3 region: CSAGPGGNEQFF. CDR3 bases: TGCAGTGCTGGCCCGGGGGGCAATGAGCAGTTCTTC.

The V and J genes are TRBV5-1 and TRBJ2-2; 8 nucleotides agree with TRBD2. J was trimmed by 5 bases and V by 1 base; bases with no gene match: 4. This CDR3 is 15 amino acids long. Germline V gene lookup returns CDR1 SGHRS and CDR2 YFSETQ. For the CDR3, the DNA is TGCGCCAGCAGCTTGACTAGCGGCCCTACCGGGGAGCTGTTTTTT. Amino acid sequence: CASSLTSGPTGELFF.

V gene TRBV6-2 or TRBV6-3 combines with J gene TRBJ2-5, with 11 bases fitting TRBD2. The junction had 7 bases not matched to a gene; V was cut back by 2 bases and J by 5 bases. The CDR3 has 16 residues. Germline V gives CDR1 MNHEY, CDR2 SVGEGT. CDR3 residues: CASSYVAGGPGETQYF. Here the CDR3 DNA reads TGTGCCAGCAGTTACGTAGCGGGAGGGCCGGGGGAGACCCAGTACTTC.

Details on this clonotype: This may come from a read error, since a much larger clone is one base off. This sequence joins TRBV7-6 and TRBJ2-1, with TRBD2 matching over 11 bases. The CDR3 length is 18 residues. J gave up 5 bases and V 5 bases, and 14 bases lay outside the gene matches. In germline, CDR1 is SGHVS, CDR2 FNYEAQ. The CDR3 here is CASSLGLWGLAEHNEQFF. The CDR3 nucleotides are TGTGCCAGCAGCCTAGGTCTGTGGGGACTAGCGGAACACAATGAGCAGTTCTTC.

Many counts were recorded for this clonotype. This rearrangement joins TRBV7-2 to TRBJ2-3, with D unclear. The germline CDR1 and CDR2 sequences are SGHTA and FQGNSA. CDR3 length equals 15 residues. V shed 7 bases and J shed 0 bases, with 14 bases lying between them. This CDR3 is CASTDPGGSTDTQYF. CDR3 sequence (DNA): TGTGCCAGCACCGACCCTGGCGGTAGCACAGATACGCAGTATTTT.

This clonotype has just a few counts. The chain links TRBV6-1 to TRBJ2-1, with a weak D call TRBD2 (5 bases). The CDR3 spans 11 residues. V was shortened by 6 bases and J by 7 bases, with 7 bases between the two germline ends. Germline V CDR1 and CDR2: MNHNS, SASEGT. CDR3 amino acids: CASRLGNEQFF. The CDR3 DNA reads TGTGCCAGCAGACTAGGGAATGAGCAGTTCTTC.

The chain links TRBV6-6 to TRBJ2-5; unclear D gene. The CDR3 spans 13 residues. Germline loops: CDR1 MNHNY, CDR2 SVGAGI (reference sequence). Trimming cost V 5 bases and J 5 bases, with 12 bases left between them. CDR3 DNA sequence: TGTGCCAGCAGTCTCCCGGGCGGCGAGACCCAGTACTTC. Its protein product is CASSLPGGETQYF.